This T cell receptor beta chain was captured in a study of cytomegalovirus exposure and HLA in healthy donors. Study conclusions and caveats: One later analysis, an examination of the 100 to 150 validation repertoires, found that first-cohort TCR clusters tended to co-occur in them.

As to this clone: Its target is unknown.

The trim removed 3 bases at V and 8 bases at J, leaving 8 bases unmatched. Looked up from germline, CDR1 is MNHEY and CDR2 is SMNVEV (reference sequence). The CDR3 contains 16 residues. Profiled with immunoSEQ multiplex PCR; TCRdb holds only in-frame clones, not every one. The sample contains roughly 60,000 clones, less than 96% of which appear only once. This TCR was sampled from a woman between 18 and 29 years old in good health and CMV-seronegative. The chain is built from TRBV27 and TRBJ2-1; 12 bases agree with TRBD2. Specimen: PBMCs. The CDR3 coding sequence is TGTGCCAGCAGTTTGATGACTAGCGGGAGCTCCGATGAGCAGTTCTTC. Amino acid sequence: CASSLMTSGSSDEQFF.